These 15 T cell receptor beta chains came from one sample sequenced in a study of glioma-infiltrating T cells after dendritic cell vaccination. Described time point: after dendritic cell vaccination, including at tumor progression/relapse. The data were produced by immunoSEQ multiplex PCR, yet TCRdb's version contains in-frame clones alone and is incomplete. The table has about 76,000 clones, roughly 84% seen once; the top ten hold approximately 2.1%. Sequenced here: blood, sampled after dendritic cell vaccination. The receptors originated from a human donor with glioblastoma.

In this sample, this clone turned up once. The J gene is TRBJ1-1, the V gene TRBV7-3; D not resolved. Germline CDR1 is SGHTA and CDR2 is FQGTGA. Trimming shortened V by 5 bases and J by 5 bases, and 12 bases separated the two germline ends. The CDR3 has 13 residues. This CDR3 reads CASSLRQRTEAFF. The CDR3 DNA reads TGTGCCAGCAGCCTCCGGCAGAGGACTGAAGCTTTCTTT. Using reference TRBV7-3 and TRBJ1-1 for the parts outside the CDR3, the full variable domain is GAGVSQTPSNKVTEKGKYVELRCDPISGHTALYWYRQSLGQGPEFLIYFQGTGAADDSGLPNDRFFAVRPEGSVSTLKIQRTERGDSAVYLCASSLRQRTEAFFGQGTRLTVV.

The J gene is TRBJ2-2, the V gene TRBV6-6; D is perhaps TRBD2 (6 bases). The V and J ends lost 7 bases and 1 base respectively, with 7 bases between them. The length of the CDR3 is 13 residues. The germline gives CDR1 MNHNY, CDR2 SVGAGI (reference sequence). CDR3 protein: CASTRGNTGELFF. The CDR3 DNA reads TGTGCCAGCACGCGGGGGAACACCGGGGAGCTGTTTTTT.

The J gene is TRBJ2-7, the V gene TRBV5-4; TRBD2 matches at 12 bases. Germline V gene data show CDR1 as SGHNT and CDR2 as YYREEE (reference sequence). The CDR3 sequence is 18 residues long. The trim removed 0 bases at V and 5 bases at J, leaving 12 bases unmatched. The CDR3 sequence is CASSLVGLAGGGRDEQYF. CDR3 DNA: TGTGCCAGCAGCTTGGTAGGGCTAGCGGGAGGGGGCCGGGACGAGCAGTACTTC.

This clone was found once. The chain links TRBV19 to TRBJ2-7; D may be TRBD2 (6 bases). In germline, CDR1 is LNHDA, CDR2 SQIVND (reference sequence). Trimming left V 5 bases short and J 4 bases short, with 12 bases between. CDR3 length: 13 residues. The CDR3 DNA reads as TGTGCCAGTAGTCCGGGAGAAGGGTACGAGCAGTACTTC. The encoded protein is CASSPGEGYEQYF.

The CDR3 DNA sequence: TGTGCCAGTAGTATGGGGGCCCCCTATGGCTACACCTTC. It yields the protein CASSMGAPYGYTF. The chain recombines TRBV19 with TRBJ1-2, with D perhaps TRBD1 (6 bases). In germline, CDR1 is LNHDA, CDR2 SQIVND (reference sequence). Trimming took 3 bases from V and 4 from J, leaving 9 bases between them. The CDR3 is 13 residues long.

This chain links TRBV11-2 with TRBJ1-1, with 7 positions matching TRBD1. Germline loops: CDR1 SGHAT, CDR2 FQNNGV. The CDR3 runs 13 residues. J gave up 4 bases and V 11 bases, and 10 bases lay outside the gene matches. As DNA, the CDR3 is TGTGCCTCCAGGGGGATAGGGGCCACTGAAGCTTTCTTT. Translating it yields CASRGIGATEAFF.

This chain joins TRBV10-3 and TRBJ1-2; no clear D. V lost 2 bases to trimming and J lost 2 bases, with 9 bases between them. CDR3 length: 14 residues. Germline lookup yields CDR1 ENHRY and CDR2 SYGVKD. For the CDR3, the DNA is TGTGCCATCAGTGAGCCCGACACGAACTATGGCTACACCTTC. Translated: CAISEPDTNYGYTF.

V is TRBV6-1 and J is TRBJ1-3, with D possibly being TRBD1 (6 bases). The germline gives CDR1 MNHNS, CDR2 SASEGT. Trimming left V 6 bases short and J 5 bases short, with 17 bases between. CDR3 length: 15 residues. This CDR3 is CASRGGQATRNTIYF. CDR3 bases: TGTGCCAGCAGGGGGGGGCAAGCTACAAGAAACACCATATATTTT.

The genes are TRBV4-3 and TRBJ1-2, with D possibly being TRBD1 (6 bases). V lost 0 bases to trimming and J lost 4 bases, with 18 bases between them. Germline loops: CDR1 LGHNA, CDR2 YSLEER. CDR3 length: 17 amino acids. CDR3 nucleotides: TGCGCCAGCAGCCAAGAGAGGGACACGTTGCTACTCTATGGCTACACCTTC. Amino acids: CASSQERDTLLLYGYTF.

V usage is TRBV5-1 and J usage is TRBJ2-5; TRBD1 agrees at 7 bases. The J segment lost 0 bases and the V segment lost 4 bases, leaving 3 bases of the junction unmatched. CDR3 size: 14 residues. Germline loops: CDR1 SGHRS, CDR2 YFSETQ. CDR3 amino acids: CASSVDRYQETQYF. The CDR3 DNA follows: TGCGCCAGCAGCGTGGACAGGTACCAAGAGACCCAGTACTTC.

This chain links TRBV5-6 with TRBJ1-5, with TRBD1 matching over 9 bases. The junction had 7 bases not matched to a gene; V was cut back by 4 bases and J by 5 bases. CDR1 is SGHDT, CDR2 YYEEEE, per germline. The CDR3 covers 15 residues. In DNA form, the CDR3 reads TGTGCCAGCAGCGTCCGGGACAGGGACTATCAGCCCCAGCATTTT. It translates to CASSVRDRDYQPQHF.

The V call is TRBV9, the J call TRBJ2-7; 7 bases align to TRBD1. This CDR3 has 16 residues. The germline CDR1 and CDR2 sequences are SGDLS and YYNGEE. After removal of 0 bases from V and 0 bases from J, the junction contained 6 bases not matched to a gene. The CDR3 DNA is TGTGCCAGCAGCGTAGCCGGGGACAGTAGCTCCTACGAGCAGTACTTC. It encodes CASSVAGDSSSYEQYF.

The sample holds one count of this clone. CDR3 region: CASSLTGGAGNTIYF. The DNA of the CDR3 is TGTGCCAGCAGCTTGACAGGGGGAGCCGGGAACACCATATATTTT. The chain carries TRBV5-6 and TRBJ1-3; 8 nucleotides line up with TRBD1. This CDR3 is 15 amino acids long. The ends lost 1 base at V and 7 bases at J; junction bases unmatched: 7. The germline V gene encodes CDR1 SGHDT and CDR2 YYEEEE.

This clone was seen only once. This chain joins TRBV10-3 and TRBJ2-3; maybe TRBD2 (5 bases). V lost 2 bases, J lost 4 bases, and 7 bases lay in between. CDR1 and CDR2 (germline): ENHRY, SYGVKD. The CDR3 totals 13 residues. The CDR3 spells CAISETGADTQYF. The DNA of the CDR3 is TGTGCCATCAGTGAGACCGGGGCAGATACGCAGTATTTT.

The chain employs TRBV30 and TRBJ2-7; perhaps TRBD2 as D (6 bases). Germline CDR1 reads GTSNPN; CDR2 reads SVGIG (reference sequence). The CDR3 spans 13 residues. V lost 3 bases and J 7 bases, leaving 16 bases between the germline ends. The CDR3 is CAWSPNPAGEQYF. The CDR3 DNA reads TGTGCCTGGAGCCCTAATCCCGCGGGGGAGCAGTACTTC.